Listed below are T cell receptor beta chains from one sample, sequenced in a study of blood T cell repertoires in COVID-19. Here immunoSEQ multiplex PCR was the method, and the copy in TCRdb shows in-frame clones only, minus some. The repertoire holds about 150,000 clones, over 75% seen once, with around an eighth in the top ten. The sample was peripheral blood. Receptors originate from a man between 18 and 35 years old with COVID-19, enrolled during active disease. Each CDR3 is given with its conserved first and last residue.

TRBJ2-1 | 15 | TRBV7-9 | CASSFPGNRFDEQFF
TRBJ1-5 | 14 | TRBV18 | CASSPGRGDQPQHF
TRBJ1-5 | 15 | TRBV18 | CASSPDSYSNQPQHF
TRBJ1-3 | 15 | TRBV5-5 | CASSLQGFAGNTIYF
TRBJ2-3 | 17 | TRBV24-1 | CATSDPLAGAGEDTQYF
TRBJ2-7 | 15 | TRBV11-2 | CASSSSTSGEYEQYF
TRBJ1-5 | 14 | TRBV28 | CASSPTGWDQPQHF
TRBJ2-7 | 14 | TRBV18 | CASSPQAGQYEQYF
TRBJ1-2 | 14 | TRBV18 | CASSPPGDGHGYTF
TRBJ1-4 | 15 | TRBV27 | CATSQRAGENEKLFF